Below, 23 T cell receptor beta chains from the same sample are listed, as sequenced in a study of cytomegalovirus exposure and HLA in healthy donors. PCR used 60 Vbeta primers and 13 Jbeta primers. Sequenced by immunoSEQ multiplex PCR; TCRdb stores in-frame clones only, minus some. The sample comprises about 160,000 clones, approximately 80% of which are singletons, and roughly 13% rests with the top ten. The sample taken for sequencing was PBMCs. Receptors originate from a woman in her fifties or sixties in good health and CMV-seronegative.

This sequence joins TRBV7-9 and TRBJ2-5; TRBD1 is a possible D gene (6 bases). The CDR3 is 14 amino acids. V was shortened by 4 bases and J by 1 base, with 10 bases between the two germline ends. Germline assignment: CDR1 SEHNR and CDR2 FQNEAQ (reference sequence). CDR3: CASSSQGVQETQYF. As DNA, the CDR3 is TGTGCCAGCAGCTCACAGGGCGTCCAAGAGACCCAGTACTTC.

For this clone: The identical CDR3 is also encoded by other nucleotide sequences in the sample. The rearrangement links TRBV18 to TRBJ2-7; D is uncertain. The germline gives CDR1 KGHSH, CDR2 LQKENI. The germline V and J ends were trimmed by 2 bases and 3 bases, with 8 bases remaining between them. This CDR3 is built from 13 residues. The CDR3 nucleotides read TGTGCCAGCTCACCATTATCGAGCTACGAGCAGTACTTC. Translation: CASSPLSSYEQYF.

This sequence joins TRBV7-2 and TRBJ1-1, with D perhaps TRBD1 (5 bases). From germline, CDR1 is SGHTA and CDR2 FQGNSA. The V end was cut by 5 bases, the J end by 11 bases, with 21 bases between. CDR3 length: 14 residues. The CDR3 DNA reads TGTGCCAGCAGCCCACCAGGAGGGGCGGGCTGGGCTTTCTTT. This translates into CASSPPGGAGWAFF.

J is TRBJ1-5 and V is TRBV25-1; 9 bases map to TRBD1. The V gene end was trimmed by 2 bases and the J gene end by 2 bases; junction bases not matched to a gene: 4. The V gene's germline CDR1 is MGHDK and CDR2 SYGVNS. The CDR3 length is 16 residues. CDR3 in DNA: TGTGCCAGCAGTGAACCTAGACAGGGGGGCAATCAGCCCCAGCATTTT. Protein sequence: CASSEPRQGGNQPQHF.

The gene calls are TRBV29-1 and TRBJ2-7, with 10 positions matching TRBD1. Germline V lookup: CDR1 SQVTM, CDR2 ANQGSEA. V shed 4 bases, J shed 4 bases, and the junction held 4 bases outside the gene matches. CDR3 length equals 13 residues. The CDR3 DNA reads TGCAGCGTTGGCCTGGGACAGGGGTACGAGCAGTACTTC. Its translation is CSVGLGQGYEQYF.

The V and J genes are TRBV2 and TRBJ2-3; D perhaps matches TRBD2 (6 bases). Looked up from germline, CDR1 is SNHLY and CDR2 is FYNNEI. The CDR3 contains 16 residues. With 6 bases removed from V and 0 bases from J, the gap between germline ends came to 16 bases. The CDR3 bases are TGTGCCAGCAGAAGTGTCGGGGACTTTAGCACAGATACGCAGTATTTT. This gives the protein CASRSVGDFSTDTQYF.

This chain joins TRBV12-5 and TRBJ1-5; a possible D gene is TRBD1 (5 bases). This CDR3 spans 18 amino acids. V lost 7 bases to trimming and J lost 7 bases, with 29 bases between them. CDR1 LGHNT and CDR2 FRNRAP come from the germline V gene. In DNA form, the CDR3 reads TGTGCTAGTGCCCTCCCTTCGGGGCAGGGAGGGAGTGACCAGCCCCAGCATTTT. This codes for CASALPSGQGGSDQPQHF.

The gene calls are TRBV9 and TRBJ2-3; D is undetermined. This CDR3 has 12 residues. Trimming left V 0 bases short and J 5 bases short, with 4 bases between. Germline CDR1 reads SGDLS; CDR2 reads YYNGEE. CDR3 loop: CASSVAGDTQYF. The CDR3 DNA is TGTGCCAGCAGCGTAGCGGGAGATACGCAGTATTTT.

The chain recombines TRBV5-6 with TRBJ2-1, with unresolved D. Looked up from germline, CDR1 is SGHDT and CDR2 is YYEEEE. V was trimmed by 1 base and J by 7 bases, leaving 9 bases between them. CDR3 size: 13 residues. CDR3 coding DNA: TGTGCCAGCAGCTTGTCAGGAAGGAATGAGCAGTTCTTC. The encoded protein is CASSLSGRNEQFF.

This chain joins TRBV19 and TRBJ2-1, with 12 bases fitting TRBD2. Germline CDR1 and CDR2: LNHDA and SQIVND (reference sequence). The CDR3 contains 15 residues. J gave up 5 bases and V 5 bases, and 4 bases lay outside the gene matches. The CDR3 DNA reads TGTGCCAGTAGTCCGACTAGCGGGGGCCACAATGAGCAGTTCTTC. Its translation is CASSPTSGGHNEQFF.

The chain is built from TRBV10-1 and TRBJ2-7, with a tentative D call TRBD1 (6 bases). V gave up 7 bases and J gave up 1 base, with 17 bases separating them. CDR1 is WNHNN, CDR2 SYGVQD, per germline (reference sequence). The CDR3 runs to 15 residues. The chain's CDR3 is CASIPSRDKSYEQYF. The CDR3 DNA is TGCGCCAGCATACCTTCCCGGGACAAGTCCTACGAGCAGTACTTC.

DNA for the CDR3: TGTGCCAGCAGTGAGGGACTAGCGGCTAACATGGGCTCCTACGAGCAGTACTTC. Protein product: CASSEGLAANMGSYEQYF. V gene TRBV6-4 combines with J gene TRBJ2-7, with 11 bases aligning to TRBD2. This CDR3 comprises 18 residues. Germline V gene lookup returns CDR1 MRHNA and CDR2 SNTAGT. V shed 3 bases, J shed 0 bases, and the junction held 10 bases outside the gene matches.

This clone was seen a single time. The CDR3 reads CASSKQREGYEQYF. DNA of the CDR3: TGTGCCAGCAGTAAGCAGCGGGAGGGGTACGAGCAGTACTTC. The chain employs TRBV6-5 and TRBJ2-7, with 10 bases fitting TRBD2. CDR3 length: 14 amino acids. The germline gives CDR1 MNHEY, CDR2 SVGAGI. With V trimmed by 5 bases and J by 4 bases, 5 bases remained unmatched.

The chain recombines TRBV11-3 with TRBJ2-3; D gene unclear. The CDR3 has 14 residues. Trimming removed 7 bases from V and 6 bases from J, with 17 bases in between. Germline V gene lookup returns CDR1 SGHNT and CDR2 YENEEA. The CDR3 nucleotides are TGTGCCAGCAACTACACTACTGGCCCCGATACGCAGTATTTT. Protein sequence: CASNYTTGPDTQYF.

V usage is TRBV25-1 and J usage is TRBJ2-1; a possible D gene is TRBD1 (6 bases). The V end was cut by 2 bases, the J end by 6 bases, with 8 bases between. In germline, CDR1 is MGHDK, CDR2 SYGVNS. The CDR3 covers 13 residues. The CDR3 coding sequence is TGTGCCAGCAGTGAAGCAGGGGTCAATGAGCAGTTCTTC. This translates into CASSEAGVNEQFF.

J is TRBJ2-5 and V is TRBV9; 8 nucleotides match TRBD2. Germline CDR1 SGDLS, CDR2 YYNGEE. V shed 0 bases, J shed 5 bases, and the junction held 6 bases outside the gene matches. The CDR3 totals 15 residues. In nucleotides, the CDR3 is TGTGCCAGCAGCGTAGACGGGAGGGCCGGGGAGACCCAGTACTTC. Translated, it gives CASSVDGRAGETQYF.

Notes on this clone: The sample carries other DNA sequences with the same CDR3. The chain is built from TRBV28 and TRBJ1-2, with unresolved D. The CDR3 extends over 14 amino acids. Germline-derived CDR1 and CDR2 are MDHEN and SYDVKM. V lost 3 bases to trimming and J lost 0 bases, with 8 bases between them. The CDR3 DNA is TGTGCCAGCAGTTTTGGGCAGTCTAACTATGGCTACACCTTC. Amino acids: CASSFGQSNYGYTF.

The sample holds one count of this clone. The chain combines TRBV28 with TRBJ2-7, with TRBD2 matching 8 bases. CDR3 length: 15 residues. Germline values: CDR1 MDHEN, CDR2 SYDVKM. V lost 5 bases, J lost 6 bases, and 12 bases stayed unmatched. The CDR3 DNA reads TGTGCCAGCAGTCCGCTAGCCAGCGGGAGCCGCGAGCAGTACTTC. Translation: CASSPLASGSREQYF.

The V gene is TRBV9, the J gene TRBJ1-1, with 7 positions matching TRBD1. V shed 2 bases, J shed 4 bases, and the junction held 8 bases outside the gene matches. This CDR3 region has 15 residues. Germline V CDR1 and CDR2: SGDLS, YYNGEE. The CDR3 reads CASSVSGGQITEAFF. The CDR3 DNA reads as TGTGCCAGCAGCGTTTCAGGGGGGCAAATCACTGAAGCTTTCTTT.

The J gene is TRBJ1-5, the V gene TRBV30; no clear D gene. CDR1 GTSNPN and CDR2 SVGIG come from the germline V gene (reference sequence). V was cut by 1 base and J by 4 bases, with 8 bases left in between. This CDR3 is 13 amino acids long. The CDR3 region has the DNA TGTGCCTGGAGTGGGGAGAGGAATCAGCCCCAGCATTTT. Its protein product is CAWSGERNQPQHF.

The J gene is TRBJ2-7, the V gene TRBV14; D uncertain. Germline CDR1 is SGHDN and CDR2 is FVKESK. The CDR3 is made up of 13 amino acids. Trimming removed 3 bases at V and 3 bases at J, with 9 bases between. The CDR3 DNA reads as TGTGCCAGCAGCCAGGGCCAGATCTACGAGCAGTACTTC. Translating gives CASSQGQIYEQYF.

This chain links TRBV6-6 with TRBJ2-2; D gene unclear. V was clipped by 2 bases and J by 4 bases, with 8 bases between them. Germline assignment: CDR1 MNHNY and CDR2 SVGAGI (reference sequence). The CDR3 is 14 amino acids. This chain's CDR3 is CASSYARGTGELFF. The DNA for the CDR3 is TGTGCCAGCAGTTACGCCCGAGGCACCGGGGAGCTGTTTTTT.

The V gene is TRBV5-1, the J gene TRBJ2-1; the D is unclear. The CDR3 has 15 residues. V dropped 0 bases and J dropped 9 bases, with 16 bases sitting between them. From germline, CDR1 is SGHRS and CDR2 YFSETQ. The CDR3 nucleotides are TGCGCCAGCAGCTTGGGACCAGCGAAATCTACTGAGCAGTTCTTC. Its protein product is CASSLGPAKSTEQFF.